Shown below are 9 T cell receptor beta chains from a single sample sequenced in a study of blood T cell repertoires in COVID-19 (TCRdb year 2020). The method was the immunoSEQ multiplex PCR assay. The source is immuneACCESS, and TCRdb retained only in-frame sequences with V and J called. Part of the clones is not carried over; for the studies checked, unresolved V genes explain less than half of this, and the remainder is unexplained. Across this sample there are hundreds of thousands of clones, with around 87% seen only once. The top ten clones comprise 7.8% of the sample. Sample: peripheral blood. The origin of the receptors is a woman between 50 and 59 years old who had recovered from COVID-19.

The V and J genes are TRBV19 and TRBJ1-6; no clear D. V lost 4 bases and J 6 bases, leaving 4 bases between the germline ends. CDR3 length: 12 residues. CDR1 and CDR2 from the germline V gene are LNHDA and SQIVND (reference sequence). DNA of the CDR3: TGTGCCAGTAGTACCCGTAATTCACCCCTCCACTTT. Its protein product is CASSTRNSPLHF.

This sequence joins TRBV28 and TRBJ1-2; tentatively, D is TRBD1 (6 bases). There are 13 residues in the CDR3. V lost 6 bases to trimming and J lost 6 bases, with 14 bases between them. Germline CDR1 MDHEN, CDR2 SYDVKM. This CDR3 reads CASSIIRGDGYTF. The CDR3 DNA follows: TGTGCCAGCAGCATCATCAGGGGAGATGGCTACACCTTC.

The chain is built from TRBV4-3 and TRBJ1-6; D remains ambiguous. V was pared by 0 bases and J by 4 bases, with 4 bases between. The CDR3 sequence is 14 residues long. Germline V CDR1 and CDR2: LGHNA, YSLEER. The DNA of the CDR3 is TGCGCCAGCAGCCAAGACAGATATAATTCACCCCTCCACTTT. It specifies CASSQDRYNSPLHF.

The rearrangement joins TRBV11-2 to TRBJ1-1; the match to TRBD1 covers 8 bases. CDR3 length equals 15 residues. CDR1 is SGHAT and CDR2 is FQNNGV in the germline V gene. Losses at the gene ends were 8 bases for V and 0 bases for J; bases not matched to a gene: 8. The CDR3 loop is CASARQGNMNTEAFF. The CDR3 DNA follows: TGTGCCAGCGCCCGACAGGGGAACATGAACACTGAAGCTTTCTTT.

The chain links TRBV24-1 to TRBJ1-2, with 8 bases aligning to TRBD1. Germline values: CDR1 KGHDR, CDR2 SFDVKD. With V trimmed by 4 bases and J by 3 bases, 6 bases remained unmatched. The CDR3 runs 15 residues. The CDR3 DNA reads as TGTGCCACCAGTGACGGGGGACAGGTGGACTATGGCTACACCTTC. Its translation is CATSDGGQVDYGYTF.

The chain links TRBV6-5 to TRBJ2-2, with TRBD1 matching 11 bases. CDR1 and CDR2 from the germline V gene are MNHEY and SVGAGI. With 4 bases clipped from V and 7 bases from J, the junction kept 5 bases outside the gene matches. The CDR3 has 15 residues. CDR3: CASSSGQGVIGELFF. The CDR3 coding sequence is TGTGCCAGCAGTTCGGGACAGGGGGTTATCGGGGAGCTGTTTTTT.

This clone was observed many times. The chain uses TRBV7-2 and TRBJ1-1; no clear D. V was pared by 5 bases and J by 1 base, with 8 bases between. The CDR3 has 13 amino acids. CDR1 and CDR2 (germline): SGHTA, FQGNSA. CDR3 sequence (DNA): TGTGCCAGCAGCCCATGGAGGAACACTGAAGCTTTCTTT. It translates to CASSPWRNTEAFF.

The chain has TRBV28 and TRBJ1-1; weak D call: TRBD1 (6 bases). Per germline, CDR1 MDHEN and CDR2 SYDVKM. Trimming cost V 8 bases and J 1 base, with 20 bases left between them. CDR3 length: 16 residues. CDR3 coding DNA: TGTGCCAGCGCTGGGGGCACCTTTGATAGGAACACTGAAGCTTTCTTT. Residues: CASAGGTFDRNTEAFF.

This chain uses TRBV20-1 with TRBJ2-5, with TRBD2 as a possible D gene (6 bases). The CDR3 has 10 amino acids. Trimming took off 3 bases at V and 9 bases at J, with 8 bases between the two ends. The germline V gene has CDR1 DFQATT and CDR2 SNEGSKA (reference sequence). CDR3 loop: CSARPGAQYF. The CDR3 bases are TGCAGTGCTAGGCCGGGAGCCCAGTACTTC.